The rows below give T cell receptor beta chains drawn from one sample of a study of T cell repertoires in cytomegalovirus infection. MiXCR, run by TCRdb on the reads, gives a single entry per CDR3 protein. The sample lists about 530,000 distinct CDR3 sequences; about a quarter were seen once. The source material was PBMCs. These receptor sequences come from a human donor in good health (CMV status not recorded). Some clones in this sample may be carry-over from other donors' samples. Both conserved end residues are part of each CDR3. D genes are given only for firm matches. Clone sizes are given selectively: once, few, many, or a class where the clone is expanded.

cdr3_aa: CASSVIANYGYTF
cdr3_nt: TGTGCCAGCAGTGTGATAGCTAACTATGGCTACACCTTC
clone_size: .
j_call: TRBJ1-2
d_call: .
v_call: TRBV12-3/TRBV12-4
cdr3_length: 13

cdr3_aa: CASSSSGRTDTQYF
cdr3_nt: TGTGCCAGCAGCTCCTCGGGTCGCACAGATACGCAGTATTTT
clone_size: .
j_call: TRBJ2-3
d_call: .
v_call: TRBV7-9
cdr3_length: 14

cdr3_aa: CASSPGRAEKLFF
cdr3_nt: TGTGCCAGCAGCCCAGGCCGGGCTGAAAAACTGTTTTTT
clone_size: few
j_call: TRBJ1-4
d_call: .
v_call: TRBV5-5
cdr3_length: 13

cdr3_aa: CASRDSYNEKLFF
cdr3_nt: TGTGCCAGCAGGGACAGCTATAATGAAAAACTGTTTTTT
clone_size: .
j_call: TRBJ1-4
d_call: .
v_call: TRBV2
cdr3_length: 13

cdr3_aa: CASTEEGRWDTQYF
cdr3_nt: TGTGCCAGCACGGAGGAAGGTAGATGGGATACGCAGTATTTT
clone_size: .
j_call: TRBJ2-3
d_call: .
v_call: TRBV28
cdr3_length: 14

cdr3_aa: CSVEEKGLNTEAFF
cdr3_nt: TGCAGCGTTGAAGAAAAGGGATTGAACACTGAAGCTTTCTTT
clone_size: .
j_call: TRBJ1-1
d_call: .
v_call: TRBV29-1
cdr3_length: 14

cdr3_aa: CASSSGLAGLSYNEQFF
cdr3_nt: TGTGCCAGCAGCTCGGGACTAGCGGGACTGTCCTACAATGAGCAGTTCTTC
clone_size: .
j_call: TRBJ2-1
d_call: TRBD2
v_call: TRBV5-4
cdr3_length: 17

cdr3_aa: CASSQAHRGEFGKLFF
cdr3_nt: TGTGCCAGCAGCCAAGCACACAGGGGAGAGTTCGGGAAACTGTTTTTT
clone_size: few
j_call: TRBJ1-4
d_call: TRBD1
v_call: TRBV14
cdr3_length: 16

cdr3_aa: CASSPHRGRGETQYF
cdr3_nt: TGTGCCAGCAGTCCACACAGGGGCCGGGGGGAGACCCAGTACTTC
clone_size: .
j_call: TRBJ2-5
d_call: .
v_call: TRBV12-3/TRBV12-4
cdr3_length: 15

cdr3_aa: CASSPNRGLAKNIQYF
cdr3_nt: TGTGCCAGCAGCCCAAACAGGGGGTTAGCCAAAAACATTCAGTACTTC
clone_size: .
j_call: TRBJ2-4
d_call: TRBD1
v_call: TRBV7-6
cdr3_length: 16

cdr3_aa: CASSNQAGDNEQFF
cdr3_nt: TGTGCCAGCAGCAACCAAGCAGGGGACAATGAGCAGTTCTTC
clone_size: few
j_call: TRBJ2-1
d_call: .
v_call: TRBV7-3
cdr3_length: 14

cdr3_aa: CASSLDKKQYF
cdr3_nt: TGTGCCAGCAGTTTGGATAAGAAGCAGTACTTC
clone_size: .
j_call: TRBJ2-7
d_call: .
v_call: TRBV28
cdr3_length: 11

cdr3_aa: CASTLYLAGVLDTQYF
cdr3_nt: TGTGCCAGCACCCTATATCTAGCGGGAGTACTTGATACGCAGTATTTT
clone_size: .
j_call: TRBJ2-3
d_call: TRBD2
v_call: TRBV12-3/TRBV12-4
cdr3_length: 16

cdr3_aa: CASSLDGGPLHF
cdr3_nt: TGTGCCAGCAGTTTAGACGGGGGTCCCCTCCACTTT
clone_size: few
j_call: TRBJ1-6
d_call: .
v_call: TRBV27
cdr3_length: 12

cdr3_aa: CSAPGGINQPQHF
cdr3_nt: TGCAGTGCTCCAGGGGGTATTAATCAGCCCCAGCATTTT
clone_size: few
j_call: TRBJ1-5
d_call: TRBD1
v_call: TRBV20-1
cdr3_length: 13

cdr3_aa: CATSAVSNYQPQHF
cdr3_nt: TGTGCCACCAGCGCGGTTAGCAACTATCAGCCCCAGCATTTT
clone_size: .
j_call: TRBJ1-5
d_call: .
v_call: TRBV15
cdr3_length: 14

cdr3_aa: CSASIPGRWNQPQHF
cdr3_nt: TGCAGTGCTAGTATTCCGGGACGGTGGAATCAGCCCCAGCATTTT
clone_size: .
j_call: TRBJ1-5
d_call: .
v_call: TRBV20-1
cdr3_length: 15

cdr3_aa: CASSQDSTETYEQYF
cdr3_nt: TGTGCCAGCAGCCAAGATTCCACAGAGACCTACGAGCAGTACTTC
clone_size: .
j_call: TRBJ2-7
d_call: .
v_call: TRBV4-2
cdr3_length: 15

cdr3_aa: CASGSEAGRSGTGELFF
cdr3_nt: TGTGCTAGTGGTTCCGAGGCCGGCCGCTCGGGCACCGGGGAGCTGTTTTTT
clone_size: .
j_call: TRBJ2-2
d_call: .
v_call: TRBV12-5
cdr3_length: 17

cdr3_aa: CASSYSSPWEGRLDTQYF
cdr3_nt: TGTGCCAGCAGTTACTCGAGTCCGTGGGAGGGCCGGTTAGATACGCAGTATTTT
clone_size: .
j_call: TRBJ2-3
d_call: TRBD2
v_call: TRBV6-2/TRBV6-3
cdr3_length: 18

cdr3_aa: CASSLGQGFSGYTF
cdr3_nt: TGTGCCAGCAGCTTAGGACAGGGGTTCAGCGGCTACACCTTC
clone_size: many
j_call: TRBJ1-2
d_call: TRBD1
v_call: TRBV7-2
cdr3_length: 14

cdr3_aa: CASSPSNVDEQFF
cdr3_nt: TGTGCCAGCAGCCCGTCTAATGTGGATGAGCAGTTCTTC
clone_size: .
j_call: TRBJ2-1
d_call: .
v_call: TRBV5-4
cdr3_length: 13

cdr3_aa: CASSLPGTAGGELFF
cdr3_nt: TGTGCCAGCAGCTTACCGGGGACCGCCGGCGGGGAGCTGTTTTTT
clone_size: .
j_call: TRBJ2-2
d_call: .
v_call: TRBV7-3
cdr3_length: 15

cdr3_aa: CASSYLFKDFYGYTF
cdr3_nt: TGTGCCAGCAGTTACCTTTTCAAGGATTTCTATGGCTACACCTTC
clone_size: few
j_call: TRBJ1-2
d_call: .
v_call: TRBV6-2/TRBV6-3
cdr3_length: 15

cdr3_aa: CASSPWTNTEAFF
cdr3_nt: TGTGCCAGCAGCCCCTGGACTAACACTGAAGCTTTCTTT
clone_size: few
j_call: TRBJ1-1
d_call: .
v_call: TRBV27
cdr3_length: 13

cdr3_aa: CASTEGTGLGTEAFF
cdr3_nt: TGTGCCAGTACCGAAGGCACGGGGCTAGGCACTGAAGCTTTCTTT
clone_size: .
j_call: TRBJ1-1
d_call: .
v_call: TRBV19
cdr3_length: 15

cdr3_aa: CASSAQGAGTEAFF
cdr3_nt: TGTGCCAGCAGCGCGCAGGGGGCTGGAACTGAAGCTTTCTTT
clone_size: few
j_call: TRBJ1-1
d_call: TRBD1
v_call: TRBV7-9
cdr3_length: 14

cdr3_aa: CASSPTVPRGTQYF
cdr3_nt: TGTGCCAGCAGTCCCACAGTCCCGCGGGGGACGCAGTATTTT
clone_size: .
j_call: TRBJ2-3
d_call: TRBD2
v_call: TRBV12-3/TRBV12-4
cdr3_length: 14

cdr3_aa: CASSQSPRGGLHNEQFF
cdr3_nt: TGCGCCAGCAGTCAATCCCCCAGGGGGGGACTTCACAATGAGCAGTTCTTC
clone_size: .
j_call: TRBJ2-1
d_call: .
v_call: TRBV23-1
cdr3_length: 17

cdr3_aa: CASSLATSGTLVTDTQYF
cdr3_nt: TGTGCCAGCAGCTTAGCAACTAGCGGGACCTTAGTAACAGATACGCAGTATTTT
clone_size: .
j_call: TRBJ2-3
d_call: TRBD2
v_call: TRBV7-6
cdr3_length: 18

cdr3_aa: CASSIRGQGVNYGYTF
cdr3_nt: TGTGCCAGTAGTATTCGAGGACAGGGTGTTAACTATGGCTACACCTTC
clone_size: .
j_call: TRBJ1-2
d_call: TRBD1
v_call: TRBV19
cdr3_length: 16

cdr3_aa: CASSFGTSGSRRDTQYF
cdr3_nt: TGTGCCAGCAGCTTTGGGACTAGCGGGAGTAGAAGGGATACGCAGTATTTT
clone_size: few
j_call: TRBJ2-3
d_call: TRBD2
v_call: TRBV7-9
cdr3_length: 17

cdr3_aa: CATSSGRLAGGLTGELFF
cdr3_nt: TGTGCCACCAGCAGCGGCCGACTAGCGGGAGGGCTAACCGGGGAGCTGTTTTTT
clone_size: few
j_call: TRBJ2-2
d_call: TRBD2
v_call: TRBV15
cdr3_length: 18

cdr3_aa: CASSQSASGGRAGQYF
cdr3_nt: TGCGCCAGCAGCCAAAGCGCAAGCGGAGGTCGAGCAGGGCAGTACTTC
clone_size: few
j_call: TRBJ2-7
d_call: .
v_call: TRBV4-3
cdr3_length: 16

cdr3_aa: CASSPYSSNSNQPQHF
cdr3_nt: TGTGCCAGCAGCCCTTACTCAAGTAATAGCAATCAGCCCCAGCATTTT
clone_size: few
j_call: TRBJ1-5
d_call: .
v_call: TRBV7-9
cdr3_length: 16

cdr3_aa: CATSDAGTGVLPQYF
cdr3_nt: TGTGCCACCAGTGATGCCGGGACAGGCGTGCTCCCCCAGTACTTC
clone_size: .
j_call: TRBJ2-5
d_call: TRBD1
v_call: TRBV24-1
cdr3_length: 15

cdr3_aa: CASTPPGLAGWAKNIQYF
cdr3_nt: TGTGCCAGTACCCCGCCGGGACTAGCGGGATGGGCCAAAAACATTCAGTACTTC
clone_size: once
j_call: TRBJ2-4
d_call: TRBD2
v_call: TRBV19
cdr3_length: 18

cdr3_aa: CASSSGVQLNYGYTF
cdr3_nt: TGTGCCAGTAGTAGCGGAGTCCAGCTTAACTATGGCTACACCTTC
clone_size: few
j_call: TRBJ1-2
d_call: .
v_call: TRBV19
cdr3_length: 15

cdr3_aa: CASSLELAGGPVPYEQYF
cdr3_nt: TGTGCCAGCAGCTTAGAGCTAGCGGGAGGGCCCGTTCCCTACGAGCAGTACTTC
clone_size: many
j_call: TRBJ2-7
d_call: TRBD2
v_call: TRBV7-8
cdr3_length: 18

cdr3_aa: CASSLGGTNSPLHF
cdr3_nt: TGTGCCAGCAGTTTAGGGGGAACGAATTCACCCCTCCACTTT
clone_size: many
j_call: TRBJ1-6
d_call: .
v_call: TRBV12-3/TRBV12-4
cdr3_length: 14

cdr3_aa: CAISKAGAETQYF
cdr3_nt: TGTGCCATCAGTAAAGCGGGAGCCGAGACCCAGTACTTC
clone_size: .
j_call: TRBJ2-5
d_call: TRBD2
v_call: TRBV10-3
cdr3_length: 13

cdr3_aa: CATSLVGQGAAGELFF
cdr3_nt: TGTGCCACCAGCCTGGTGGGACAGGGGGCCGCCGGGGAGCTGTTTTTT
clone_size: few
j_call: TRBJ2-2
d_call: TRBD1
v_call: TRBV24-1
cdr3_length: 16

cdr3_aa: CSATDPQTDYNQPQHF
cdr3_nt: TGCAGTGCTACTGACCCGCAGACAGATTATAATCAGCCCCAGCATTTT
clone_size: .
j_call: TRBJ1-5
d_call: .
v_call: TRBV20-1
cdr3_length: 16

cdr3_aa: CASSLASLDRRELFF
cdr3_nt: TGTGCCAGCAGCTTAGCCTCTCTGGACAGACGGGAGCTGTTTTTT
clone_size: many
j_call: TRBJ2-2
d_call: .
v_call: TRBV7-9
cdr3_length: 15

cdr3_aa: CASSLIRVSAGNTIYF
cdr3_nt: TGTGCCAGTAGTTTAATCCGGGTATCGGCTGGAAACACCATATATTTT
clone_size: .
j_call: TRBJ1-3
d_call: .
v_call: TRBV19
cdr3_length: 16

cdr3_aa: CASSWKQGTNEKLFF
cdr3_nt: TGTGCCAGCAGCTGGAAACAGGGGACTAATGAAAAACTGTTTTTT
clone_size: many
j_call: TRBJ1-4
d_call: TRBD1
v_call: TRBV7-2
cdr3_length: 15

cdr3_aa: CATSRLDGEAFF
cdr3_nt: TGTGCCACCAGCAGACTTGACGGTGAAGCTTTCTTT
clone_size: few
j_call: TRBJ1-1
d_call: .
v_call: TRBV15
cdr3_length: 12

cdr3_aa: CASSLTGYEQYF
cdr3_nt: TGTGCCAGCAGCCTAACGGGCTACGAGCAGTACTTC
clone_size: many
j_call: TRBJ2-7
d_call: .
v_call: TRBV7-2
cdr3_length: 12

cdr3_aa: CSASKLAGGQQFF
cdr3_nt: TGCAGTGCTAGCAAACTAGCGGGAGGTCAGCAGTTCTTC
clone_size: .
j_call: TRBJ2-1
d_call: TRBD2
v_call: TRBV20-1
cdr3_length: 13

cdr3_aa: CASSFTDGYTF
cdr3_nt: TGTGCCAGCAGTTTTACGGATGGCTACACCTTC
clone_size: .
j_call: TRBJ1-2
d_call: .
v_call: TRBV25-1
cdr3_length: 11

cdr3_aa: CASSGGAGPYEQYF
cdr3_nt: TGTGCCAGCAGCGGAGGGGCGGGACCCTACGAGCAGTACTTC
clone_size: few
j_call: TRBJ2-7
d_call: .
v_call: TRBV7-2
cdr3_length: 14

cdr3_aa: CASSRGGLRAFF
cdr3_nt: TGTGCCAGCAGTCGAGGGGGTTTACGAGCTTTCTTT
clone_size: .
j_call: TRBJ1-1
d_call: .
v_call: TRBV12-3/TRBV12-4
cdr3_length: 12

cdr3_aa: CATSRDRTYNQPQHF
cdr3_nt: TGTGCCACCAGCAGAGACCGGACGTATAATCAGCCCCAGCATTTT
clone_size: .
j_call: TRBJ1-5
d_call: .
v_call: TRBV15
cdr3_length: 15